This passage covers 5 T cell receptor beta chains from one sample sequenced in a study of blood T cell repertoires in COVID-19. The assay was immunoSEQ multiplex PCR, and TCRdb's table has in-frame clones only and misses some. The table has 210,000 or so clones, nearly 90% seen once; the top ten hold 12%. The sample was peripheral blood. These receptors were obtained from a young woman who had recovered from COVID-19.

The gene calls are TRBV6-2 or TRBV6-3 and TRBJ2-7; TRBD1 is a possible D gene (6 bases). The CDR3 length is 14 residues. The V gene's germline CDR1 is MNHEY and CDR2 SVGEGT. Deletions cut 6 bases from V and 3 bases from J, with 15 bases between. CDR3 nucleotide sequence: TGTGCCAGCAGCCCTTTGGGGGCCCGCTACGAGCAGTACTTC. It codes for CASSPLGARYEQYF.

The chain carries TRBV6-2 or TRBV6-3 and TRBJ2-2; a weak D match, TRBD1 (6 bases). Germline CDR1 reads MNHEY; CDR2 reads SVGEGT. CDR3 length equals 17 residues. V was pared by 2 bases and J by 6 bases, with 19 bases between. CDR3 amino acids: CASSYREGYWGPGELFF. The CDR3 region has the DNA TGTGCCAGCAGTTACCGCGAGGGCTACTGGGGGCCCGGGGAGCTGTTTTTT.

The V gene is TRBV5-4, the J gene TRBJ2-3, with a possible D match to TRBD2 (6 bases). This CDR3 contains 16 residues. Trimming took off 1 base at V and 0 bases at J, with 12 bases between the two ends. CDR1 is SGHNT and CDR2 is YYREEE in the germline V gene (reference sequence). The CDR3 DNA follows: TGTGCCAGCAGCTTGACTAGCACCCCTAGCACAGATACGCAGTATTTT. As protein: CASSLTSTPSTDTQYF.

V is TRBV5-1 and J is TRBJ2-1, with D possibly matching TRBD1 (6 bases). V was shortened by 6 bases and J by 2 bases, with 15 bases between the two germline ends. CDR1 is SGHRS and CDR2 is YFSETQ in the germline V gene. The CDR3 spans 15 residues. CDR3 region: CASNTIGQPYNEQFF. The CDR3 nucleotides read TGCGCCAGCAACACGATCGGACAGCCCTACAATGAGCAGTTCTTC.

V and J are TRBV3-1 (or the pseudogene TRBV3-2) and TRBJ1-2; D may be TRBD1 (6 bases). Per the germline V gene, CDR1 is LGHDT and CDR2 is YNNKEL (reference sequence). V was clipped by 2 bases and J by 6 bases, with 10 bases between them. This CDR3 comprises 13 residues. CDR3 protein: CASSQTGLDGYTF. CDR3 DNA sequence: TGTGCCAGCAGCCAAACAGGGCTGGATGGCTACACCTTC.